The rows below give T cell receptor beta chains drawn from one sample of a study of T cells in narcolepsy. Some clones are missing from TCRdb's copy, which holds only in-frame ones; the method was immunoSEQ multiplex PCR. The sample records over 30,000 clones, approximately 90% being singletons. The source material was CD45RA- memory CD4+ T cells from PBMCs. These receptor sequences come from a human donor with narcolepsy. CDR3s include the opening cysteine and the closing phenylalanine or tryptophan. Each record gives: CDR3 protein, clone size, V gene, J gene. Size values are once, few and many counts, or a class for expanded clones, and some rows have none.

cdr3_aa: CASSYSRGYEQYF; clone_size: few; v_call: TRBV6-6; j_call: TRBJ2-7
cdr3_aa: CASRDRSNTEAFF; clone_size: NA; v_call: TRBV6-1; j_call: TRBJ1-1
cdr3_aa: CASSLSSGITDTQYF; clone_size: NA; v_call: TRBV28; j_call: TRBJ2-3
cdr3_aa: CASSLGTEKQYF; clone_size: once; v_call: TRBV7-2; j_call: TRBJ2-7
cdr3_aa: CASSPGGRPSYGYTF; clone_size: NA; v_call: TRBV5-1; j_call: TRBJ1-2
cdr3_aa: CAWRDRGRGGELFF; clone_size: once; v_call: TRBV30; j_call: TRBJ2-2
cdr3_aa: CASRDRPQETQYF; clone_size: NA; v_call: TRBV7-2; j_call: TRBJ2-5
cdr3_aa: CASSLVKKGDQPQHF; clone_size: NA; v_call: TRBV7-2; j_call: TRBJ1-5
cdr3_aa: CASSPTRPTGTYEQYF; clone_size: NA; v_call: TRBV27; j_call: TRBJ2-7
cdr3_aa: CAISDFLGRGNEQFF; clone_size: once; v_call: TRBV10-3; j_call: TRBJ2-1
cdr3_aa: CASSLRPNTEAFF; clone_size: NA; v_call: TRBV2; j_call: TRBJ1-1
cdr3_aa: CASTRSGGGYNEQFF; clone_size: NA; v_call: TRBV9; j_call: TRBJ2-1
cdr3_aa: CASSGGSNRVAGNTIYF; clone_size: NA; v_call: TRBV4-2; j_call: TRBJ1-3
cdr3_aa: CASSQDGTGGISYNSPLHF; clone_size: once; v_call: TRBV4-2; j_call: TRBJ1-6
cdr3_aa: CATRWGLAGADTQYF; clone_size: NA; v_call: TRBV6-1; j_call: TRBJ2-3
cdr3_aa: CASSQTGLNTEAFF; clone_size: once; v_call: TRBV5-4; j_call: TRBJ1-1
cdr3_aa: CASSLASGGLRTQYF; clone_size: once; v_call: TRBV7-9; j_call: TRBJ2-5
cdr3_aa: CASSGTSAGANVLTF; clone_size: few; v_call: TRBV5-1; j_call: TRBJ2-6
cdr3_aa: CVSSGGYTEAFF; clone_size: NA; v_call: TRBV18; j_call: TRBJ1-1
cdr3_aa: CASSTGAGGGNTIYF; clone_size: NA; v_call: TRBV2; j_call: TRBJ1-3
cdr3_aa: CASSSRILGAGELFF; clone_size: NA; v_call: TRBV14; j_call: TRBJ2-2
cdr3_aa: CASRYLPTGELFF; clone_size: NA; v_call: TRBV19; j_call: TRBJ2-2
cdr3_aa: CASSVVGLPGDEQYF; clone_size: NA; v_call: TRBV9; j_call: TRBJ2-7
cdr3_aa: CASRPGTGSSYEQYF; clone_size: NA; v_call: TRBV28; j_call: TRBJ2-7
cdr3_aa: CASRGNVREQYF; clone_size: NA; v_call: TRBV28; j_call: TRBJ2-7
cdr3_aa: CAWSVDRQYNSPLHF; clone_size: NA; v_call: TRBV30; j_call: TRBJ1-6
cdr3_aa: CASSPDRGDQPQHF; clone_size: NA; v_call: TRBV7-9; j_call: TRBJ1-5
cdr3_aa: CAWSVRGGRALGANVLTF; clone_size: NA; v_call: TRBV30; j_call: TRBJ2-6
cdr3_aa: CASSVSGSGSNEQFF; clone_size: NA; v_call: TRBV9; j_call: TRBJ2-1
cdr3_aa: CSARLHDTQYF; clone_size: NA; v_call: TRBV20-1; j_call: TRBJ2-3
cdr3_aa: CASSSLGGAEYEQYF; clone_size: NA; v_call: TRBV7-9; j_call: TRBJ2-7
cdr3_aa: CASSFRGGGETQYF; clone_size: NA; v_call: TRBV5-6; j_call: TRBJ2-5
cdr3_aa: CASSQVGGDQPQHF; clone_size: NA; v_call: TRBV4-2; j_call: TRBJ1-5
cdr3_aa: CASAGGGSGELFF; clone_size: few; v_call: TRBV12-5; j_call: TRBJ2-2
cdr3_aa: CASSLVAGGNTEAFF; clone_size: few; v_call: TRBV5-6; j_call: TRBJ1-1
cdr3_aa: CASSLGRTSGANVLTF; clone_size: NA; v_call: TRBV5-1; j_call: TRBJ2-6
cdr3_aa: CASSVGAASQEQFF; clone_size: NA; v_call: TRBV9; j_call: TRBJ2-1
cdr3_aa: CASSGRLAGGPGGGELFF; clone_size: NA; v_call: TRBV6-1; j_call: TRBJ2-2
cdr3_aa: CASSVAGGDNEQFF; clone_size: NA; v_call: TRBV28; j_call: TRBJ2-1
cdr3_aa: CASSSQGRDTEAFF; clone_size: few; v_call: TRBV18; j_call: TRBJ1-1
cdr3_aa: CASSLRELAYNEQFF; clone_size: once; v_call: TRBV7-9; j_call: TRBJ2-1
cdr3_aa: CASSPDRVYEQFF; clone_size: NA; v_call: TRBV7-2; j_call: TRBJ2-1
cdr3_aa: CASRWGPEQFF; clone_size: NA; v_call: TRBV28; j_call: TRBJ2-1
cdr3_aa: CASSQRGQDEKLFF; clone_size: NA; v_call: TRBV18; j_call: TRBJ1-4